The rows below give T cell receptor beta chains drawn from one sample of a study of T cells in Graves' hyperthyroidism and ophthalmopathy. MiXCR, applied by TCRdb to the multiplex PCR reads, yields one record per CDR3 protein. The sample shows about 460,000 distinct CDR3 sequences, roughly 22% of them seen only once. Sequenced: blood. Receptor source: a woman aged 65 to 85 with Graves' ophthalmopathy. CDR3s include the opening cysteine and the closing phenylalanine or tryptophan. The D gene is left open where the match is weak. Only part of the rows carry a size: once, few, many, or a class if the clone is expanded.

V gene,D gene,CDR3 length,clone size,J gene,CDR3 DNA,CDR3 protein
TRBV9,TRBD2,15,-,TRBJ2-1,TGTGCCAGCAGCGTGAGCGGGAGGGCTAGGGCTGAGCAGTTCTTC,CASSVSGRARAEQFF
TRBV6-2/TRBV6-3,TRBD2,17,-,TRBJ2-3,TGTGCCAGCAGGATCGGGACTAGCGGTATACGCCCAGATACGCAGTATTTT,CASRIGTSGIRPDTQYF
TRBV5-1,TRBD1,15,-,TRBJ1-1,TGCGCCAGCGGTACCGGGACAGGGGGCTGGACTGAAGCTTTCTTT,CASGTGTGGWTEAFF
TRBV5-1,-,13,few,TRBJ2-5,TGCGCCAGCCGGGACGGATCACAAGAGACCCAGTACTTC,CASRDGSQETQYF
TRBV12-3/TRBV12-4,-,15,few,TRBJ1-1,TGTGCCAGCAGTCCGCTCAGGGAGTTGAACACTGAAGCTTTCTTT,CASSPLRELNTEAFF
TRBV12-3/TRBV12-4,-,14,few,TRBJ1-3,TGTGCCAGCACCGACAGGAGCTCTGGAAACACCATATATTTT,CASTDRSSGNTIYF
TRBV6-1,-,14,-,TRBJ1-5,TGTGCCAGCAGCCAGGAGGTACGCAATCAGCCCCAGCATTTT,CASSQEVRNQPQHF
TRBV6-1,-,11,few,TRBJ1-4,TGTGCCAGCAGTGGTCATGAAAAACTGTTTTTT,CASSGHEKLFF
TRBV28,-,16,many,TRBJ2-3,TGTGCCAGCAGTTTATCCCTGGTGGGGGCTACAGATACGCAGTATTTT,CASSLSLVGATDTQYF
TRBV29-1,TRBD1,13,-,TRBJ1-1,TGCAGCGTACTGACAGGGATTGGGACTGAAGCTTTCTTT,CSVLTGIGTEAFF
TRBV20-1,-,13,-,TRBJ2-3,TGCAGTGCTAGATTCGATAGGGGAGATACGCAGTATTTT,CSARFDRGDTQYF
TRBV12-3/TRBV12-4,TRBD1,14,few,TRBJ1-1,TGTGCCAGCAGTCCCCGGGACAGGGGTACTGAAGCTTTCTTT,CASSPRDRGTEAFF
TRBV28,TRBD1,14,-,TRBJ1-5,TGTGCCAGCAGTTTCCTACAGGGGGATCAGCCCCAGCATTTT,CASSFLQGDQPQHF
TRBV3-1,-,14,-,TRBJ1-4,TGTGCCAGCAGCCAATTGCAGGGTGGTGAAAAACTGTTTTTT,CASSQLQGGEKLFF
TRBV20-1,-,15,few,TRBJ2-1,TGCAGTGCTGGAGTATTGGGACATGGGGCCCATGAGCAGTTCTTC,CSAGVLGHGAHEQFF
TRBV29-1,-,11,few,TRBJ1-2,TGCAGCGTTGCCGTAGGGGGAGGCTACACCTTC,CSVAVGGGYTF
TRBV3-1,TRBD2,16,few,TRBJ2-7,TGTGCCAGCAGCCCCATATCAGCGGGAGGATTCTACGAGCAGTACTTC,CASSPISAGGFYEQYF
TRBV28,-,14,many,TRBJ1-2,TGTGCCAGCTTTCTTCTCAGGGACCTTCAGGGCTACACCTTC,CASFLLRDLQGYTF